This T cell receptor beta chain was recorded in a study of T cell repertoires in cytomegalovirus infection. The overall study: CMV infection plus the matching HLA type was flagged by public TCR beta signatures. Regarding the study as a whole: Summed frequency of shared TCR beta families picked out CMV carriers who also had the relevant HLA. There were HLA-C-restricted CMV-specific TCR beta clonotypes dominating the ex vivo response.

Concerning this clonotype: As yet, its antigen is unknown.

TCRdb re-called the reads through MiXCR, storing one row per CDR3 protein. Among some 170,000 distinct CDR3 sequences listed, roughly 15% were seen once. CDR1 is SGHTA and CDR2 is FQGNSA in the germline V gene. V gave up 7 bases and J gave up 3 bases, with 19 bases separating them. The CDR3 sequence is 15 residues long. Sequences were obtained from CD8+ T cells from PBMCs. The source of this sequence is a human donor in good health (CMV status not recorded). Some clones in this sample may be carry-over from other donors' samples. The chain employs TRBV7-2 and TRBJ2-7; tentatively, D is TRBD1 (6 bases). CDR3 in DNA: TGTGCCAGCAAGCTAGGACAGAGGGATGTCTACGAGCAGTACTTC. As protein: CASKLGQRDVYEQYF.